This T cell receptor beta chain came from a study of coeliac disease. The CDR3 loop spans 18 amino acids. The germline V gene encodes CDR1 SGHKS and CDR2 YYEKEE (reference sequence). V was pared by 0 bases and J by 0 bases, with 6 bases of the junction left unmatched. Sequencing used immunoSEQ multiplex PCR; TCRdb keeps in-frame clones, though not all of them. Among over 3,000 clones listed, roughly 65% were seen once. Sequenced: lymphocytes from the gut lamina propria. The receptor was derived from a woman aged 45-60 years without celiac disease. The chain employs TRBV5-5 and TRBJ2-6, with TRBD2 matching over 7 bases. The CDR3 sequence is CASSLVLAGASGANVLTF. The CDR3 DNA is TGTGCCAGCAGCTTGGTATTAGCGGGCGCCTCTGGGGCCAACGTCCTGACTTTC.